The rows below give T cell receptor beta chains drawn from one sample of a study of blood T cell repertoires in COVID-19. TCRdb's copy holds only in-frame clones and misses some; the assay was immunoSEQ multiplex PCR. The sample contains 200,000 to 250,000 clones, roughly 88% of which appear only once. Sample: PBMCs or T cells enriched from blood (not recorded which). The source is a woman aged 30 to 39 who had been exposed to COVID-19. Each CDR3 is given with its conserved first and last residue. D genes are given only for firm matches. A clone size is listed for some rows: how often the clone was seen (once, few, many), or a class if it is expanded.

>-|-|TRBJ2-2|TRBV27
TGTGCCAGCAGTCCCCGACAGTACGGGGAGCTGTTTTTT
CASSPRQYGELFF
>TRBD1|-|TRBJ1-4|TRBV6-5
TGTGCCAGCACCGGGACAGGAGAGGAAAAACTGTTTTTT
CASTGTGEEKLFF
>-|-|TRBJ1-5|TRBV19
TGTGCCAGTAGTTTTCCGGGAGACTATCAGCCCCAGCATTTT
CASSFPGDYQPQHF
>TRBD2|-|TRBJ2-1|TRBV13
TGTGCCAGCAGCCCGGGACTAGCGGGAAATGAGCAGTTCTTC
CASSPGLAGNEQFF
>-|few|TRBJ2-5|TRBV10-3
TGTGCCATCAGCGCGGTTGAAGAGACCCAGTACTTC
CAISAVEETQYF
>TRBD2|-|TRBJ2-1|TRBV10-3
TGTGCCATCCGGACTGGGGCGGGAGAGCGCGCTGAGCAGTTCTTC
CAIRTGAGERAEQFF
>TRBD2|-|TRBJ2-7|TRBV4-1
TGCGCCAGCAGCCAAGACGGGACTAGCTTTGACGAGCAGTACTTC
CASSQDGTSFDEQYF
>-|few|TRBJ1-5|TRBV12-5
TGTGCTAGTGGTTTGTCAGGTCCTGGCAATCAGCCCCAGCATTTT
CASGLSGPGNQPQHF
>-|-|TRBJ1-6|TRBV10-3
TGTGCCATCAGCGCGACAGGCTCTAATTCACCCCTCCACTTT
CAISATGSNSPLHF
>-|-|TRBJ1-5|TRBV27
TGTGCCAGCAGTTTCAGGGCTGGCCAGCCCCAGCATTTT
CASSFRAGQPQHF
>-|-|TRBJ1-2|TRBV19
TGTGCCAGTAGCGGCCTTTCGGGGACTAACTATGGCTACACCTTC
CASSGLSGTNYGYTF
>TRBD1|-|TRBJ2-2|TRBV5-4
TGTGCCAGCAGTCTACAGGGGGCGAAGGGGGCCGGGGAGCTGTTTTTT
CASSLQGAKGAGELFF
>-|-|TRBJ1-1|TRBV19
TGTGCCAGTACCGGGGTCACTGAAGCTTTCTTT
CASTGVTEAFF